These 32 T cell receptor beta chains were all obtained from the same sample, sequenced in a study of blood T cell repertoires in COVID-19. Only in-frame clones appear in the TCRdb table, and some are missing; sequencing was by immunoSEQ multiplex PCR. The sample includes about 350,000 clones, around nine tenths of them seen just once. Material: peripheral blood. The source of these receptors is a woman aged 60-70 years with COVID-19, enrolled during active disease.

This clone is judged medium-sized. The CDR3 loop is CASSNSGAYEQYF. CDR3 in DNA: TGTGCCAGCAGCAACAGCGGGGCCTACGAGCAGTACTTC. The rearrangement joins TRBV27 to TRBJ2-7; the match to TRBD2 covers 7 bases. After removal of 6 bases from V and 2 bases from J, the junction contained 4 bases not matched to a gene. Per the germline V gene, CDR1 is MNHEY and CDR2 is SMNVEV (reference sequence). The CDR3 is made up of 13 amino acids.

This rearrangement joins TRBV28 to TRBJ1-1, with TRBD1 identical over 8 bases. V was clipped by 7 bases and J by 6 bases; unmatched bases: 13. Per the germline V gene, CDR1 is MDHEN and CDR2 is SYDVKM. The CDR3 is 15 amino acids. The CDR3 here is CASIMAGQGWAEAFF. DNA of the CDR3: TGTGCCAGCATCATGGCCGGACAGGGTTGGGCTGAAGCTTTCTTT.

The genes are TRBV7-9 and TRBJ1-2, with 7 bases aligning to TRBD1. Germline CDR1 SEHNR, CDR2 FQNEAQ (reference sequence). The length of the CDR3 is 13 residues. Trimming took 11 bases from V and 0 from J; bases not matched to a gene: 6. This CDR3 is CAPGGPPNYGYTF. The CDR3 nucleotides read TGTGCCCCAGGGGGACCCCCTAACTATGGCTACACCTTC. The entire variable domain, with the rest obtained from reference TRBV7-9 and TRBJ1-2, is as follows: DTGVSQNPRHKITKRGQNVTFRCDPISEHNRLYWYRQTLGQGPEFLTYFQNEAQLEKSRLLSDRFSAERPKGSFSTLEIQRTEQGDSAMYLCAPGGPPNYGYTFGSGTRLTVV.

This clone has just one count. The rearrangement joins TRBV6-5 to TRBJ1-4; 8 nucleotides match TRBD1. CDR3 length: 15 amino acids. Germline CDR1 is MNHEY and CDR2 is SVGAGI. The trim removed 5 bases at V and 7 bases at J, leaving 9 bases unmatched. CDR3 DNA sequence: TGTGCCAGCAGTCGGGGCAGGGGGCAGGGTGAAAAACTGTTTTTT. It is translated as CASSRGRGQGEKLFF.

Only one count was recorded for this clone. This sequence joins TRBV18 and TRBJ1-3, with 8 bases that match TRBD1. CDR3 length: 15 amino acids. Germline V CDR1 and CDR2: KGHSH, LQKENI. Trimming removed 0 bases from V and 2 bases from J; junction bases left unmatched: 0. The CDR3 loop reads CASSPPDRAGNTIYF. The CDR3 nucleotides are TGTGCCAGCTCACCACCGGACAGGGCTGGAAACACCATATATTTT. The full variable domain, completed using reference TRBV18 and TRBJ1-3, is NAGVMQNPRHLVRRRGQEARLRCSPMKGHSHVYWYRQLPEEGLKFMVYLQKENIIDESGMPKERFSAEFPKEGPSILRIQQVVRGDSAAYFCASSPPDRAGNTIYFGEGSWLTVV.

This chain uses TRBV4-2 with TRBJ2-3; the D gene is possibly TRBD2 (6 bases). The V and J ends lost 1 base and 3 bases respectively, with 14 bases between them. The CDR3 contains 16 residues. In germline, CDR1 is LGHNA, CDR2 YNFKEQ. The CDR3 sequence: CASSQALSGGTDTQYF. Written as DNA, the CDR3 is TGTGCCAGCAGCCAAGCCCTTAGCGGAGGAACAGATACGCAGTATTTT.

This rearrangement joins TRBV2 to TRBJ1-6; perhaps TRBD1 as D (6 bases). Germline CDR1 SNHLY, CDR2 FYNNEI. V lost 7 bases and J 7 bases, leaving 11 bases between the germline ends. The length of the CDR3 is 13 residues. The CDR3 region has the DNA TGTGCCAGCACAGGGGAGGGGAATTCACCCCTCCACTTT. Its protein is CASTGEGNSPLHF.

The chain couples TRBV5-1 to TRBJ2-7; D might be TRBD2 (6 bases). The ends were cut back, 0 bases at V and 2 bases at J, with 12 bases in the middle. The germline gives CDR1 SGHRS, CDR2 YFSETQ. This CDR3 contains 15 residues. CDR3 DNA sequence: TGCGCCAGCAGCTTGGAGGCGGGATTCACCTACGAGCAGTACTTC. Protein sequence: CASSLEAGFTYEQYF.

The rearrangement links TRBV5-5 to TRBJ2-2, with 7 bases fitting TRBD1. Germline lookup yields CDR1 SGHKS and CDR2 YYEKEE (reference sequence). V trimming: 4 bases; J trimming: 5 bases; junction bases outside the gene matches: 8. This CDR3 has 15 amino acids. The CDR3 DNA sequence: TGTGCCAGCAGCCACCGGGACAGTTTGACCGGGGAGCTGTTTTTT. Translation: CASSHRDSLTGELFF.

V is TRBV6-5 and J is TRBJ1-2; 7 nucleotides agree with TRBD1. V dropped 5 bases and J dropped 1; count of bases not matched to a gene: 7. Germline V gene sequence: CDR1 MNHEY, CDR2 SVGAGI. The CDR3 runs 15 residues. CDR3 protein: CASSSPGQSNYGYTF. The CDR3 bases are TGTGCCAGCAGTAGCCCGGGACAGAGTAACTATGGCTACACCTTC.

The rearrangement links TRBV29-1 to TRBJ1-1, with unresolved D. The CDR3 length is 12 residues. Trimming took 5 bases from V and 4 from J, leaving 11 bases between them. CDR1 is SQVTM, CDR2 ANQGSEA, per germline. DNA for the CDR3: TGCAGCGTTATTGTCAGCGCCACTGAAGCTTTCTTT. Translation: CSVIVSATEAFF.

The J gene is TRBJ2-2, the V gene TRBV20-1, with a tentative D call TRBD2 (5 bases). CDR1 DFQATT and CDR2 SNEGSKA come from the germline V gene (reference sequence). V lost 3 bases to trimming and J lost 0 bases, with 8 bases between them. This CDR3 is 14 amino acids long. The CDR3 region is CSASKGANTGELFF. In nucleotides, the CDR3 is TGCAGTGCTAGTAAGGGAGCGAACACCGGGGAGCTGTTTTTT.

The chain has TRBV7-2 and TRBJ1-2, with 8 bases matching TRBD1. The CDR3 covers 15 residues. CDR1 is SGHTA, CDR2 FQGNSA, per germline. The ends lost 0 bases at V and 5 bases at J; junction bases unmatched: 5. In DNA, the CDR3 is TGTGCCAGCAGCTTAGCTCAGGGGGCACAGTATGGCTACACCTTC. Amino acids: CASSLAQGAQYGYTF.

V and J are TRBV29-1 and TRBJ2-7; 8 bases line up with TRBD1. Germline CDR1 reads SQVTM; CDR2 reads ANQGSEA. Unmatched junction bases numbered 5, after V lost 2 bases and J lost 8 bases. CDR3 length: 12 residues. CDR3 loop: CSVEQGADQQYF. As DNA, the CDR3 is TGCAGCGTTGAACAGGGGGCAGACCAGCAGTACTTC.

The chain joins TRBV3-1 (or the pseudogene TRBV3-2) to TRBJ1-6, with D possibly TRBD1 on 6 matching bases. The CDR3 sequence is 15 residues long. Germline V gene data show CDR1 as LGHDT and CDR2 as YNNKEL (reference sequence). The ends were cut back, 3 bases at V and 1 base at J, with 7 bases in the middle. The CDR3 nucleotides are TGTGCCAGCAGCCAGGGGACATCCTATAATTCACCCCTCCACTTT. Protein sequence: CASSQGTSYNSPLHF.

In nucleotides, the CDR3 is TGTGCCAGCAGTCGACAGGGCGGGTTGGATGAGCAGTTCTTC. Protein: CASSRQGGLDEQFF. The chain links TRBV6-5 to TRBJ2-1; the match to TRBD1 covers 7 bases. CDR3 size: 14 residues. The germline V gene encodes CDR1 MNHEY and CDR2 SVGAGI. V lost 5 bases and J lost 8; bases outside the gene matches: 9.

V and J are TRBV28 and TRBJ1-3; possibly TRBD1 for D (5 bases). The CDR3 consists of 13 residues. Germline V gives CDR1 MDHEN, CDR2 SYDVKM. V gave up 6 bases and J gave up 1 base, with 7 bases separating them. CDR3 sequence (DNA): TGTGCCAGCAGGAGGACATCTGGAAACACCATATATTTT. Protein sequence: CASRRTSGNTIYF. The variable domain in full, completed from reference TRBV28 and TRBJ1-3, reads DVKVTQSSRYLVKRTGEKVFLECVQDMDHENMFWYRQDPGLGLRLIYFSYDVKMKEKGDIPEGYSVSREKKERFSLILESASTNQTSMYLCASRRTSGNTIYFGEGSWLTVV.

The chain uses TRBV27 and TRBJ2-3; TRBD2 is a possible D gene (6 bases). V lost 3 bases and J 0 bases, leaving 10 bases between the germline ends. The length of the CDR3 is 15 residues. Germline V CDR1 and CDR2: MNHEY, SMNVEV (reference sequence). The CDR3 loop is CASSFSGSSTDTQYF. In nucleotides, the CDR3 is TGTGCCAGCAGTTTTAGCGGTTCTAGCACAGATACGCAGTATTTT.

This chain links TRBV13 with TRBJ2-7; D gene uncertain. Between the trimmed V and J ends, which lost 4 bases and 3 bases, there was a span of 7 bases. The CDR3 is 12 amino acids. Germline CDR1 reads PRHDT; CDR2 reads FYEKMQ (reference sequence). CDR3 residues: CASSSRNYEQYF. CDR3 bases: TGTGCCAGCAGCTCGCGTAACTACGAGCAGTACTTC.

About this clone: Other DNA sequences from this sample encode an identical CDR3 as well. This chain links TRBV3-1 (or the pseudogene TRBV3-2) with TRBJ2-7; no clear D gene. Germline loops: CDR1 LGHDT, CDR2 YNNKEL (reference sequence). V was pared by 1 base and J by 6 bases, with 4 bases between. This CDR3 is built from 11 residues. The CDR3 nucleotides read TGTGCCAGCAGCCAAGTCGGCGAGCAGTACTTC. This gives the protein CASSQVGEQYF.

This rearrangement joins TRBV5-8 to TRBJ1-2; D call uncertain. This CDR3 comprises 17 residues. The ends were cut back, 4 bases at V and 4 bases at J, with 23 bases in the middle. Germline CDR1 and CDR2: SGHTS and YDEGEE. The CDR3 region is CASSPYRGQRLTYGYTF. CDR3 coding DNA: TGTGCCAGCAGCCCATACCGCGGGCAGCGACTTACCTATGGCTACACCTTC.

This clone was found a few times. CDR3 in DNA: TGTGCCAGCAGTTACGCTAGACAGGGGATGGGCGAGCAGTACTTC. Amino acid sequence: CASSYARQGMGEQYF. This chain joins TRBV6-5 and TRBJ2-7; 8 bases map to TRBD1. Germline CDR1 MNHEY, CDR2 SVGAGI. This CDR3 is built from 15 residues. With V trimmed by 2 bases and J by 6 bases, 9 bases remained unmatched.

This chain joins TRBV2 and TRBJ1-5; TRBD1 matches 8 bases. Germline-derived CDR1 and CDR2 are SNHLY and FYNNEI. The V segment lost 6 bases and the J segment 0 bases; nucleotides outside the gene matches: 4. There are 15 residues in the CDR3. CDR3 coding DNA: TGTGCCAGCAGGGACAGGGAGTATAGCAATCAGCCCCAGCATTTT. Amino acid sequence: CASRDREYSNQPQHF.

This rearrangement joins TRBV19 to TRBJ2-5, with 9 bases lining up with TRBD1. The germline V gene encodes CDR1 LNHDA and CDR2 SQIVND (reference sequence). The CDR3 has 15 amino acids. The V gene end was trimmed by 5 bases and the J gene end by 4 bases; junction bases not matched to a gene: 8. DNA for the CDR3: TGTGCCAGTAGTTCTCGGACAGGGGCCCTAGAGACCCAGTACTTC. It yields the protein CASSSRTGALETQYF.

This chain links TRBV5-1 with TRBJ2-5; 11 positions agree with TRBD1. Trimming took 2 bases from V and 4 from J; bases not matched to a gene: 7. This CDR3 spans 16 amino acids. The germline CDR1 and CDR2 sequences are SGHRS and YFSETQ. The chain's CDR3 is CASSLDPGTGGETQYF. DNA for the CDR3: TGCGCCAGCAGCTTAGATCCCGGGACAGGGGGAGAGACCCAGTACTTC. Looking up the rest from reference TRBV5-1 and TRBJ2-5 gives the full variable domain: KAGVTQTPRYLIKTRGQQVTLSCSPISGHRSVSWYQQTPGQGLQFLFEYFSETQRNKGNFPGRFSGRQFSNSRSEMNVSTLELGDSALYLCASSLDPGTGGETQYFGPGTRLLVL.

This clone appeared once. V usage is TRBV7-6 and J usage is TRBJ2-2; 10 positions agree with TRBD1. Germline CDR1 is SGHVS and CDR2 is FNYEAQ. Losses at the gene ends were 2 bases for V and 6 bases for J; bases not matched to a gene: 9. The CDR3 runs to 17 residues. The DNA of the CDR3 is TGTGCCAGCAGCTTAAGGTGGGGACAGGGGAGCCCCGGGGAGCTGTTTTTT. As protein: CASSLRWGQGSPGELFF.

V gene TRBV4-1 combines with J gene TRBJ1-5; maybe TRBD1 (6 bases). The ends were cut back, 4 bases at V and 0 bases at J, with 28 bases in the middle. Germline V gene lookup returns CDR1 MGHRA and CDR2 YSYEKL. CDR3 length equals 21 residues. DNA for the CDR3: TGCGCCAGCAGCCCAGGGGCGGGCCTCCGGGACCACCCTTATAGCAATCAGCCCCAGCATTTT. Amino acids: CASSPGAGLRDHPYSNQPQHF.

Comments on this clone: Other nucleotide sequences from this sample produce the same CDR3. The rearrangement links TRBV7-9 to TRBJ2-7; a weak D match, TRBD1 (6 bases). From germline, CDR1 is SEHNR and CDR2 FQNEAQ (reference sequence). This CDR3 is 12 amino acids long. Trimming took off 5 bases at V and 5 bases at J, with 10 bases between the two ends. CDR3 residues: CASSRQGHEQYF. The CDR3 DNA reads TGTGCCAGCAGCCGTCAGGGGCACGAGCAGTACTTC.

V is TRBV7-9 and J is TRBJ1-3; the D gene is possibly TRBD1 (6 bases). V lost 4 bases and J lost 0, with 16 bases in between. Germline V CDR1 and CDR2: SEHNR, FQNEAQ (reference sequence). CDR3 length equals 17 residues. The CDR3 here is CASSSRDIPYSGNTIYF. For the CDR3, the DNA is TGTGCCAGCAGCTCAAGGGACATCCCGTACTCTGGAAACACCATATATTTT.

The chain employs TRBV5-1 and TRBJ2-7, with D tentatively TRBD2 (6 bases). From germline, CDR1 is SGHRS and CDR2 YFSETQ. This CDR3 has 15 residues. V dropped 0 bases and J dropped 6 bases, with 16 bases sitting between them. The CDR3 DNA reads TGCGCCAGCAGCTTGGCCGTTGGTATCGGGAGCGAGCAGTACTTC. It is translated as CASSLAVGIGSEQYF.

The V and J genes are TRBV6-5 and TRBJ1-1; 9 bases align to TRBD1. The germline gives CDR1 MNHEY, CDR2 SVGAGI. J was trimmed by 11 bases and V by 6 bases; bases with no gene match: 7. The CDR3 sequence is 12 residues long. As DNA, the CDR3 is TGTGCCAGCAGAGGGACAGGGACTGGGGCTTTCTTT. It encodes CASRGTGTGAFF.

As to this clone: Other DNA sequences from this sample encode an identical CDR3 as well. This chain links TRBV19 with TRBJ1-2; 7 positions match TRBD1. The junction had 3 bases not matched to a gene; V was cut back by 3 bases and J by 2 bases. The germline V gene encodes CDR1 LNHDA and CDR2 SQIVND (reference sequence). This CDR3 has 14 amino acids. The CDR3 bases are TGTGCCAGTAGTATTGGGACAGTCAACTATGGCTACACCTTC. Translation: CASSIGTVNYGYTF.